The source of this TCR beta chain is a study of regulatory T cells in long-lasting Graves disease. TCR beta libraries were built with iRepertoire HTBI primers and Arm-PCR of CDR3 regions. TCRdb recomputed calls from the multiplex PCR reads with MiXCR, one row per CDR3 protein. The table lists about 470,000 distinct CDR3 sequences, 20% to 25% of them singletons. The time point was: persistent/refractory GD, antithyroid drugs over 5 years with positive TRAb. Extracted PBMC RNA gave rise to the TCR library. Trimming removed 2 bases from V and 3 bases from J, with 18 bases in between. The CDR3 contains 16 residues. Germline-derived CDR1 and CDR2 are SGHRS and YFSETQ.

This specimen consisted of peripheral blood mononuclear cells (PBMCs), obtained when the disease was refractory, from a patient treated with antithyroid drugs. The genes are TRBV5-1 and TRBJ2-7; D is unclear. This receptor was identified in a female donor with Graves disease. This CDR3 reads CASSFPGSDPFYEQYF. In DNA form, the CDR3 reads TGCGCCAGCAGCTTCCCCGGTTCGGACCCCTTCTACGAGCAGTACTTC.